This T cell receptor beta chain originates from a study of shared clonotypes between healthy human individuals. About the research overall: Each donor's CD8 memory used one plate, CD8 naive two, each CD4 subset three.

Whole-study findings and limits: Sorted-subset sequencing was shown by rarefaction to be incomplete despite large depth.

Comments on this clone: Antigen unknown.

It was CD45RO-negative cells, positively selected for CCR7, that made up naive CD8 cells, with terminally differentiated effector memory CD45RA+ cells excluded. Looked up from germline, CDR1 is MNHEY and CDR2 is SVGAGI. V shed 1 base and J shed 6 bases, with 16 bases lying between them. There are 15 residues in the CDR3. Only in-frame clones appear in the TCRdb table, and some are missing; sequencing was by immunoSEQ multiplex PCR. The data show hundreds of thousands of clones, around 96% seen once. This TCR derives from a woman aged 30 to 39 in good health. The sample comprised naive CD8+ T cells sorted from blood. This rearrangement joins TRBV6-5 to TRBJ2-7, with a possible D match to TRBD2 (6 bases). Here the CDR3 reads CASSYYSSGSVEQYF. The CDR3 nucleotides are TGTGCCAGCAGTTACTACTCTTCCGGGAGTGTCGAGCAGTACTTC.